One and the same sample provided the 27 T cell receptor beta chains below, sequenced in a study of sequential checkpoint blockade in melanoma. Noted treatment: randomized to nivolumab then ipilimumab (arm A) or the reverse (arm B). Using immunoSEQ multiplex PCR, the repertoire was profiled, and TCRdb retains in-frame clones only, with some absent. The table lists about 10,000 clones, more than 75% of them singletons. The sequencing here drew on CD8+ T cells sorted from blood (inferred from file names), taken from a patient given nivolumab and ipilimumab in sequence. The receptors were gathered from a human donor with melanoma.

The chain is built from TRBV5-1 and TRBJ2-7; 9 nucleotides agree with TRBD1. The V gene's germline CDR1 is SGHRS and CDR2 YFSETQ. Losses at the gene ends were 5 bases for V and 4 bases for J; bases not matched to a gene: 7. CDR3 length equals 14 residues. The CDR3 DNA is TGCGCCAGCAGTTCGGGGACAGGGAGTTACGAGCAGTACTTC. Translating it yields CASSSGTGSYEQYF.

This CDR3 reads CATSPQGERTDYGYTF. The CDR3 bases are TGTGCCACCAGCCCCCAAGGGGAGAGGACAGACTATGGCTACACCTTC. The J gene is TRBJ1-2, the V gene TRBV15; D possibly corresponds to TRBD1 (6 bases). The CDR3 totals 16 residues. In germline, CDR1 is LNHNV, CDR2 YYDKDF (reference sequence). Trimming stripped 5 bases from V and 3 bases from J, with 19 bases between.

V is TRBV6-5 and J is TRBJ2-7; maybe TRBD2 (5 bases). Germline CDR1 MNHEY, CDR2 SVGAGI. This CDR3 has 14 amino acids. The germline V and J ends were trimmed by 2 bases and 4 bases, with 12 bases remaining between them. In DNA, the CDR3 is TGTGCCAGCAGTTACAGGCCAGCGGAGTACGAGCAGTACTTC. This sequence encodes CASSYRPAEYEQYF.

The gene calls are TRBV28 and TRBJ2-7; TRBD1 might be the D (5 bases). The CDR3 has 16 amino acids. Germline CDR1 MDHEN, CDR2 SYDVKM. Trimming took off 4 bases at V and 3 bases at J, with 19 bases between the two ends. In nucleotides, the CDR3 is TGTGCCAGCAGTTCCAGAGATCTTAAGGGGTACTACGAGCAGTACTTC. Residues: CASSSRDLKGYYEQYF.

The V call is TRBV5-7, the J call TRBJ1-1, with a possible D match to TRBD1 (5 bases). TRBV5-7 qualifies as an ORF whose function is uncertain. This CDR3 spans 19 amino acids. Trimming stripped 4 bases from V and 4 bases from J, with 29 bases between. The CDR3 loop reads CASSARRQHFAPTGTEAFF. Here the CDR3 DNA reads TGTGCCAGCAGCGCAAGAAGACAGCACTTCGCCCCAACGGGCACTGAAGCTTTCTTT.

The V gene is TRBV5-6, the J gene TRBJ2-7; D is undetermined. Germline CDR1 reads SGHDT; CDR2 reads YYEEEE. Trimming shortened V by 2 bases and J by 4 bases, and 13 bases separated the two germline ends. The length of the CDR3 is 14 residues. The CDR3 protein is CASSLYAGSYEQYF. The CDR3 DNA reads TGTGCCAGCAGCTTATACGCAGGATCTTACGAGCAGTACTTC.

This clone showed up many times. V usage is TRBV6-1 and J usage is TRBJ1-2; 9 bases match TRBD1. Unmatched junction bases numbered 11, after V lost 3 bases and J lost 3 bases. This CDR3 is 17 amino acids long. Per the germline V gene, CDR1 is MNHNS and CDR2 is SASEGT. CDR3 bases: TGTGCCAGCAGTGACGGCACGGGACAGGGAAGTTACTATGGCTACACCTTC. This sequence encodes CASSDGTGQGSYYGYTF.

The CDR3 nucleotides are TGTGCCAGCACAGTTGTTGGGGCTTTGGGCGAAAAACTGTTTTTT. Translating it yields CASTVVGALGEKLFF. The chain joins TRBV28 to TRBJ1-4; D is possibly TRBD1 (5 bases). Germline V gene sequence: CDR1 MDHEN, CDR2 SYDVKM. This CDR3 is built from 15 residues. V dropped 7 bases and J dropped 8 bases, with 20 bases sitting between them.

The chain recombines TRBV27 with TRBJ1-1, with 8 positions matching TRBD1. V was pared by 0 bases and J by 0 bases, with 6 bases of the junction left unmatched. This CDR3 has 17 amino acids. The germline V gene encodes CDR1 MNHEY and CDR2 SMNVEV (reference sequence). CDR3: CASSLSYRTGMNTEAFF. The CDR3 DNA reads TGTGCCAGCAGTTTATCTTATCGGACAGGGATGAACACTGAAGCTTTCTTT.

Concerning this clone: Relative to the germline gene, one junction end is altered; a read error may explain this. The genes are TRBV4-1 and TRBJ2-7; 8 bases agree with TRBD2. CDR1 is MGHRA, CDR2 YSYEKL, per germline. The CDR3 is made up of 16 amino acids. The CDR3 DNA sequence: TGTGCCAGCAGCCAAAGAGTAGCGGGGTTTTTGGACGAGCAGTACTTC. Amino acids: CASSQRVAGFLDEQYF.

The rearrangement uses TRBV27 and TRBJ1-1, with 8 bases lining up with TRBD1. The CDR3 totals 14 residues. The ends lost 8 bases at V and 0 bases at J; junction bases unmatched: 5. Germline loops: CDR1 MNHEY, CDR2 SMNVEV (reference sequence). Here the CDR3 reads CASATGGMNTEAFF. CDR3 coding DNA: TGTGCCAGCGCCACAGGGGGTATGAACACTGAAGCTTTCTTT.

CDR3 nucleotide sequence: TGTGCCAGCAGTTATGGGGCATGGAATCAGCCCCAGCATTTT. It is translated as CASSYGAWNQPQHF. The V and J genes are TRBV6-5 and TRBJ1-5; maybe TRBD1 (5 bases). The ends were cut back, 3 bases at V and 4 bases at J, with 10 bases in the middle. Germline values: CDR1 MNHEY, CDR2 SVGAGI. This CDR3 contains 14 residues.

This chain connects TRBV30 to TRBJ1-2, with 9 bases fitting TRBD1. V shed 6 bases, J shed 5 bases, and the junction held 4 bases outside the gene matches. The CDR3 has 12 residues. CDR1 and CDR2 from the germline V gene are GTSNPN and SVGIG (reference sequence). The CDR3: CACYGTGYGYTF. CDR3 in DNA: TGTGCCTGCTACGGGACAGGGTATGGCTACACCTTC.

The CDR3 is CASSLGPGSANYGYTF. CDR3 DNA sequence: TGCGCCAGCAGCTTGGGACCGGGTTCGGCTAACTATGGCTACACCTTC. The chain has TRBV5-1 and TRBJ1-2; D unresolved. Germline CDR1 is SGHRS and CDR2 is YFSETQ. The CDR3 sequence is 16 residues long. V gave up 0 bases and J gave up 0 bases, with 12 bases separating them.

This clone was counted between two and nine times. The chain couples TRBV28 to TRBJ1-5; D is perhaps TRBD1 (6 bases). The CDR3 has 16 amino acids. The germline V gene encodes CDR1 MDHEN and CDR2 SYDVKM. Trimming pared 2 bases from V and 4 bases from J, leaving 15 bases between. The CDR3 region is CASSLGGWDTNQPQHF. Here the CDR3 DNA reads TGTGCCAGCAGTTTAGGGGGTTGGGACACAAATCAGCCCCAGCATTTT.

This clone was seen a handful of times. The V call is TRBV4-3, the J call TRBJ2-7; tentative D call: TRBD1 (5 bases). Per the germline V gene, CDR1 is LGHNA and CDR2 is YSLEER. CDR3 length: 14 amino acids. V was clipped by 2 bases and J by 1 base, with 9 bases between them. CDR3 sequence: CASSQSDRSYEQYF. The CDR3 DNA is TGCGCCAGCAGCCAAAGCGACAGATCCTACGAGCAGTACTTC.

The rearrangement uses TRBV7-9 and TRBJ2-7, with TRBD1 matching over 8 bases. This CDR3 comprises 14 residues. Per germline, CDR1 SEHNR and CDR2 FQNEAQ (reference sequence). J lost 3 bases, V lost 6 bases, and 7 bases had no gene match. Here the CDR3 DNA reads TGTGCCAGCAGTTGGGGGGACAGGAGCTACGAGCAGTACTTC. Translating gives CASSWGDRSYEQYF.

The chain couples TRBV27 to TRBJ1-5; D gene ambiguous. This CDR3 contains 13 residues. V was clipped by 2 bases and J by 6 bases, with 8 bases between them. Germline V gives CDR1 MNHEY, CDR2 SMNVEV (reference sequence). This CDR3 reads CASSLGAVQPQHF. Written as DNA, the CDR3 is TGTGCCAGCAGTTTAGGCGCGGTTCAGCCCCAGCATTTT.

The count of this clone is one. This sequence joins TRBV29-1 and TRBJ1-3, with D perhaps TRBD1 (6 bases). Germline values: CDR1 SQVTM, CDR2 ANQGSEA. The CDR3 totals 14 residues. V lost 4 bases, J lost 0 bases, and 10 bases lay in between. The CDR3 nucleotides are TGCAGCGTTGCTGGGACAACCTCTGGAAACACCATATATTTT. Residues: CSVAGTTSGNTIYF.

The chain employs TRBV5-1 and TRBJ1-1, with 9 bases matching TRBD1. With 3 bases clipped from V and 6 bases from J, the junction kept 9 bases outside the gene matches. Germline loops: CDR1 SGHRS, CDR2 YFSETQ. The CDR3 contains 15 residues. In DNA, the CDR3 is TGCGCCAGCAGCTCGGGGGACAGGGTAAGGTCTGAAGCTTTCTTT. This translates into CASSSGDRVRSEAFF.

Only one count was recorded for this clone. The chain carries TRBV27 and TRBJ2-7; D is perhaps TRBD2 (6 bases). Trimming pared 5 bases from V and 2 bases from J, leaving 13 bases between. This CDR3 is built from 14 residues. The germline gives CDR1 MNHEY, CDR2 SMNVEV (reference sequence). DNA for the CDR3: TGTGCCAGCAGTATCCGGGCGGGGACCTACGAGCAGTACTTC. It is translated as CASSIRAGTYEQYF.

For this clone: Other nucleotide sequences from this sample produce the same CDR3. This chain joins TRBV5-6 and TRBJ1-5; a possible D gene is TRBD1 (5 bases). Germline CDR1 is SGHDT and CDR2 is YYEEEE. The ends were cut back, 5 bases at V and 4 bases at J, with 10 bases in the middle. The CDR3 runs to 13 residues. CDR3: CASSLSGNQPQHF. The CDR3 nucleotides are TGTGCCAGCAGTTTGTCAGGGAATCAGCCCCAGCATTTT.

The J gene is TRBJ1-1, the V gene TRBV20-1; a weak D match, TRBD1 (5 bases). The CDR3 contains 11 residues. Germline V lookup: CDR1 DFQATT, CDR2 SNEGSKA (reference sequence). Deletions cut 3 bases from V and 8 bases from J, with 10 bases between. CDR3 loop: CSASGGVEAFF. The CDR3 bases are TGCAGTGCTAGTGGAGGGGTGGAAGCTTTCTTT.

The chain links TRBV27 to TRBJ2-7; D is ambiguous. This CDR3 comprises 13 residues. Germline V gene lookup returns CDR1 MNHEY and CDR2 SMNVEV (reference sequence). V was cut by 4 bases and J by 3 bases, with 10 bases left in between. The DNA of the CDR3 is TGTGCCAGCAGTTCTACCCCGATCTACGAGCAGTACTTC. Translated, it gives CASSSTPIYEQYF.

As DNA, the CDR3 is TGCGCCAGCAGCCAGGAGCCACTCAGAGGCACTGAAGCTTTCTTT. This sequence encodes CASSQEPLRGTEAFF. The chain combines TRBV4-1 with TRBJ1-1; D is ambiguous. Germline V gene sequence: CDR1 MGHRA, CDR2 YSYEKL. The CDR3 has 15 residues. The V end was cut by 3 bases, the J end by 4 bases, with 15 bases between.

The chain joins TRBV5-4 to TRBJ1-3; tentative D call: TRBD1 (5 bases). V lost 6 bases to trimming and J lost 1 base, with 17 bases between them. Germline V gene lookup returns CDR1 SGHNT and CDR2 YYREEE (reference sequence). This CDR3 has 16 residues. The CDR3 DNA reads as TGTGCCAGCAACTCGGGGGGGAGTTTGTCTGGAAACACCATATATTTT. This encodes CASNSGGSLSGNTIYF.

This clone is categorized as medium-sized. This chain joins TRBV28 and TRBJ1-4; D not certain. Between the trimmed V and J ends, which lost 6 bases and 5 bases, there was a span of 10 bases. The CDR3 totals 13 residues. Germline CDR1 MDHEN, CDR2 SYDVKM. The CDR3 spells CASSWRLNEKLFF. The CDR3 bases are TGTGCCAGCAGCTGGAGGTTGAATGAAAAACTGTTTTTT.